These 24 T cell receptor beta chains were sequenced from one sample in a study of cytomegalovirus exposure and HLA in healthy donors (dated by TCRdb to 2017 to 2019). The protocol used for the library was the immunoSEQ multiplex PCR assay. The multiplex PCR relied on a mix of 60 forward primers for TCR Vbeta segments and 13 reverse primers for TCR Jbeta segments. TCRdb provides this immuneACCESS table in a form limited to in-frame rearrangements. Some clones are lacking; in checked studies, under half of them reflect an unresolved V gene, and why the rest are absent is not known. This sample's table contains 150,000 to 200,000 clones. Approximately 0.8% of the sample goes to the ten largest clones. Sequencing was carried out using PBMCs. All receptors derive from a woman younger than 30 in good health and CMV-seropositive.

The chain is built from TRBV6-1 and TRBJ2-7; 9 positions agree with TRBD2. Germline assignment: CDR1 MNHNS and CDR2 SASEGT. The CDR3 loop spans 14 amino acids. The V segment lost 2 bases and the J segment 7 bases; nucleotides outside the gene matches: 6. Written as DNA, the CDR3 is TGTGCCAGCAGTGAACCGGGACTAGCAGGGGAGCAGTACTTC. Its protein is CASSEPGLAGEQYF.

The CDR3 loop is CASSVRTDYYGYTF. The CDR3 nucleotides read TGTGCCAGCAGCGTCCGGACGGACTACTATGGCTACACCTTC. The chain joins TRBV5-4 to TRBJ1-2; the D is unclear. Trimming removed 4 bases from V and 3 bases from J, with 13 bases in between. CDR1 is SGHNT and CDR2 is YYREEE in the germline V gene (reference sequence). This CDR3 has 14 amino acids.

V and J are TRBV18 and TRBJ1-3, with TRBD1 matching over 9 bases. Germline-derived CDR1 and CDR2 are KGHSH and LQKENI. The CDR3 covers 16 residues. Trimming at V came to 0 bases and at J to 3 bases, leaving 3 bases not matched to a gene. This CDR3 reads CASSPPGQGDGNTIYF. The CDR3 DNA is TGTGCCAGCTCACCACCGGGACAGGGAGATGGAAACACCATATATTTT. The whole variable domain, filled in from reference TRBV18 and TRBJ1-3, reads NAGVMQNPRHLVRRRGQEARLRCSPMKGHSHVYWYRQLPEEGLKFMVYLQKENIIDESGMPKERFSAEFPKEGPSILRIQQVVRGDSAAYFCASSPPGQGDGNTIYFGEGSWLTVV.

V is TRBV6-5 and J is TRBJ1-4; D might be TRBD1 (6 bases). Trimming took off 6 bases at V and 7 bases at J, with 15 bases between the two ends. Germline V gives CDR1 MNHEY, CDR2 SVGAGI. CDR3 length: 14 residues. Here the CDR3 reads CASRPQGFGEKLFF. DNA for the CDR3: TGTGCCAGCAGGCCCCAGGGGTTCGGTGAAAAACTGTTTTTT.

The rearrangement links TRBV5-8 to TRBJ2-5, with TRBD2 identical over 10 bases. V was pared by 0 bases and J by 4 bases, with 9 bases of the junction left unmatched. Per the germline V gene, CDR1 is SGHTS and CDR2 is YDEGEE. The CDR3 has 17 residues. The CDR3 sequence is CASSLGQRGGRRETQYF. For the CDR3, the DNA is TGTGCCAGCAGCTTGGGCCAGCGGGGGGGCCGGAGAGAGACCCAGTACTTC.

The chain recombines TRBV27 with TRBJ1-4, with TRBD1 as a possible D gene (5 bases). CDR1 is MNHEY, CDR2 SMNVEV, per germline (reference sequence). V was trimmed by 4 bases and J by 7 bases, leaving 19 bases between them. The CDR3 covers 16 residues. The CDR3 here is CASSSLPTEPLEKLFF. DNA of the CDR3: TGTGCCAGCAGTTCTTTGCCGACAGAACCTCTTGAAAAACTGTTTTTT.

CDR3 region: CASSLVGGDTQYF. CDR3 bases: TGTGCCAGCAGCTTAGTCGGGGGAGATACGCAGTATTTT. V is TRBV7-2 and J is TRBJ2-3, with D possibly being TRBD2 (6 bases). Trimming shortened V by 1 base and J by 5 bases, and 7 bases separated the two germline ends. CDR3 size: 13 residues. CDR1 SGHTA and CDR2 FQGNSA come from the germline V gene.

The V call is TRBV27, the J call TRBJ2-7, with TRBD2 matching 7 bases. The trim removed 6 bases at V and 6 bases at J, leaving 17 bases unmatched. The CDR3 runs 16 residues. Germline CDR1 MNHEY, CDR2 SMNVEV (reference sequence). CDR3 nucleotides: TGTGCCAGCAGGATGCTGGGACTACAGGTCCCTAGCGAGCAGTACTTC. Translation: CASRMLGLQVPSEQYF.

CDR3 DNA sequence: TGTGCCAGCAGCTTATTCGGCGGGGGGGTCTACGAGCAGTACTTC. The encoded protein is CASSLFGGGVYEQYF. The V and J genes are TRBV7-2 and TRBJ2-7; 9 bases map to TRBD2. This CDR3 spans 15 amino acids. The J segment lost 3 bases and the V segment lost 2 bases, leaving 5 bases of the junction unmatched. Germline CDR1 is SGHTA and CDR2 is FQGNSA.

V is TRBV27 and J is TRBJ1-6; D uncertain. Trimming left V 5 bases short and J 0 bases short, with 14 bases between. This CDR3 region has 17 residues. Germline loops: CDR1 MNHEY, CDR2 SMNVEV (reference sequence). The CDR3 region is CASSPTSGSSYNSPLHF. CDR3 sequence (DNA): TGTGCCAGCAGTCCGACATCTGGGAGCTCCTATAATTCACCCCTCCACTTT.

CDR3 coding DNA: TGTGCCAGCAGCCAGTCATCAGATACGCAGTATTTT. Translating it yields CASSQSSDTQYF. The chain recombines TRBV7-2 with TRBJ2-3, with unresolved D. This CDR3 contains 12 residues. The ends were cut back, 5 bases at V and 4 bases at J, with 7 bases in the middle. The germline V gene has CDR1 SGHTA and CDR2 FQGNSA.

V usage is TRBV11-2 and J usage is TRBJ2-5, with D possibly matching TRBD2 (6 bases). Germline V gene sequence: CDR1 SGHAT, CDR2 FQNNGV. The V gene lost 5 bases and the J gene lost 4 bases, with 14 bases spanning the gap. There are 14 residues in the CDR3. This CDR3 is CASSPVLARETQYF. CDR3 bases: TGTGCCAGCAGCCCAGTACTAGCACGAGAGACCCAGTACTTC. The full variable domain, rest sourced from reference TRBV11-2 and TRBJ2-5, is EAGVAQSPRYKIIEKRQSVAFWCNPISGHATLYWYQQILGQGPKLLIQFQNNGVVDDSQLPKDRFSAERLKGVDSTLKIQPAKLEDSAVYLCASSPVLARETQYFGPGTRLLVL.

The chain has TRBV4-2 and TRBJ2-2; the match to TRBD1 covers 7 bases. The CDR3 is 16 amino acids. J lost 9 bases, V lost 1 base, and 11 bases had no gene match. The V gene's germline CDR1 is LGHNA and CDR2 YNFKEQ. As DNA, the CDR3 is TGTGCCAGCAGCCAAGGGGGTGAGGGGGCAGGGAGGGAGCTGTTTTTT. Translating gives CASSQGGEGAGRELFF.

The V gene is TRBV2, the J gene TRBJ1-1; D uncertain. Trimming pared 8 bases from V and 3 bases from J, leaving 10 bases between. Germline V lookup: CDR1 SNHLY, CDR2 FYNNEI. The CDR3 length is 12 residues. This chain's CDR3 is CASYEVDTEAFF. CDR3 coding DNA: TGTGCCAGCTACGAGGTAGACACTGAAGCTTTCTTT.

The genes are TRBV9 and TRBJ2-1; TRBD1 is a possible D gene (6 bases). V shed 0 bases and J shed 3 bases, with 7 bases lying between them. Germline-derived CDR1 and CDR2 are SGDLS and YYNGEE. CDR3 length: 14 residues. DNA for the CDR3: TGTGCCAGCAGCGTAGAGGACAGCTACAATGAGCAGTTCTTC. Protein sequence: CASSVEDSYNEQFF.

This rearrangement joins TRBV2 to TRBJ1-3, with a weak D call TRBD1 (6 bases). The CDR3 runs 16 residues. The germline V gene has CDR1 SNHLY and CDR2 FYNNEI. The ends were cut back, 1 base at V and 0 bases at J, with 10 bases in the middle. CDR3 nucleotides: TGTGCCAGCAGTGAAGGGACAGCAACCTCTGGAAACACCATATATTTT. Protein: CASSEGTATSGNTIYF.

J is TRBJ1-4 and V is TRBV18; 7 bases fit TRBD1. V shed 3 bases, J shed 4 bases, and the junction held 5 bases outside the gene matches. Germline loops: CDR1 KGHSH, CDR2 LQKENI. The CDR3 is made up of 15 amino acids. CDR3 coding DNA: TGTGCCAGCTCACCTCGGACAGGAAATAATGAAAAACTGTTTTTT. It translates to CASSPRTGNNEKLFF.

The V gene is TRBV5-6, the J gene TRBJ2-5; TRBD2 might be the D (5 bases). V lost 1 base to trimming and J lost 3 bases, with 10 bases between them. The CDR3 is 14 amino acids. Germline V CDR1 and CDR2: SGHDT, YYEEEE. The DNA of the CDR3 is TGTGCCAGCAGCTTGCGGGGAGCGAAAGAGACCCAGTACTTC. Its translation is CASSLRGAKETQYF.

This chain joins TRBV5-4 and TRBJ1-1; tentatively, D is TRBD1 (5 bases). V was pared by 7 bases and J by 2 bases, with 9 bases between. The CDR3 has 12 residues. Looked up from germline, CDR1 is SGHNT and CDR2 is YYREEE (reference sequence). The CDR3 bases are TGTGCCAGCGCAAGGGGCAACACTGAAGCTTTCTTT. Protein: CASARGNTEAFF.

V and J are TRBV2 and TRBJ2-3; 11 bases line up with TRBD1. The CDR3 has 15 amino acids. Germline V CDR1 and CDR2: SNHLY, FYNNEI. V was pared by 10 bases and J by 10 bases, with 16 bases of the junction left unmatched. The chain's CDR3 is CATRGGTGGKVSQYF. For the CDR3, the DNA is TGTGCCACCAGAGGGGGGACAGGGGGTAAAGTTTCGCAGTATTTT.

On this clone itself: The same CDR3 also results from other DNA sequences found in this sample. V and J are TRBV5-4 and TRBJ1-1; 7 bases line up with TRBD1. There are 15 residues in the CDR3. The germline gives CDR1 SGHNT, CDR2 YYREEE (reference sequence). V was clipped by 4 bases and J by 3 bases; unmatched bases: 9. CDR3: CASSPGQGGYTEAFF. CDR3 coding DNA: TGTGCCAGCAGCCCGGGGCAGGGGGGATACACTGAAGCTTTCTTT.

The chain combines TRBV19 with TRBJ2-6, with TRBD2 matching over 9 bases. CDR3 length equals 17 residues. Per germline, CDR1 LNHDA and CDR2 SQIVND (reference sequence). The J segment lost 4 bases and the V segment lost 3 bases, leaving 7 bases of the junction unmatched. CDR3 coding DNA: TGTGCCAGTAGTATGCGCGGGGGGGCGGAAGGGGCCAACGTCCTGACTTTC. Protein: CASSMRGGAEGANVLTF. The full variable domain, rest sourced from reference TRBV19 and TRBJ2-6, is DGGITQSPKYLFRKEGQNVTLSCEQNLNHDAMYWYRQDPGQGLRLIYYSQIVNDFQKGDIAEGYSVSREKKESFPLTVTSAQKNPTAFYLCASSMRGGAEGANVLTFGAGSRLTVL.

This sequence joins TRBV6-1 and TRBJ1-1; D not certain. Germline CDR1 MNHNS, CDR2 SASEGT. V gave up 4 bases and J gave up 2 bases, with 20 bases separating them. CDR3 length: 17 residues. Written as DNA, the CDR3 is TGTGCCAGCAGTGGTAGACACTTCACTCTTACAAACACTGAAGCTTTCTTT. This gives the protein CASSGRHFTLTNTEAFF.

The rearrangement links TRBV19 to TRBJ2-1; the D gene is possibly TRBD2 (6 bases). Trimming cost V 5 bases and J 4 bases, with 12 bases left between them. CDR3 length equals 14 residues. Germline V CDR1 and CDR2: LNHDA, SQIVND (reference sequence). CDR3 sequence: CASSDRDLYNEQFF. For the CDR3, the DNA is TGTGCCAGTAGTGACCGGGACTTGTACAATGAGCAGTTCTTC. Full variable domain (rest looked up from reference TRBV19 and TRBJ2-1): DGGITQSPKYLFRKEGQNVTLSCEQNLNHDAMYWYRQDPGQGLRLIYYSQIVNDFQKGDIAEGYSVSREKKESFPLTVTSAQKNPTAFYLCASSDRDLYNEQFFGPGTRLTVL.